One sample yielded the 5 T cell receptor beta chains listed below, sequenced in a study of patients and donors after allogeneic stem cell transplantation. TCRdb passed the RT-PCR reads through MiXCR, listing each CDR3 protein once. The data show tens of thousands of distinct CDR3 sequences, roughly 5.1% seen once. Sequencing used blood, either unsorted or a sorted T cell fraction (not recorded which). The receptors were sampled from a human donor who was either an allogeneic HSCT recipient or a stem cell or donor lymphocyte infusion donor (not recorded which). It is not recorded whose cells these are; they may come from a transplant donor.

This clonotype has at least ten counts. V usage is TRBV7-9 and J usage is TRBJ1-3; tentative D call: TRBD1 (6 bases). The V and J ends lost 8 bases and 2 bases respectively, with 10 bases between them. CDR3 size: 13 residues. Germline values: CDR1 SEHNR, CDR2 FQNEAQ (reference sequence). CDR3 amino acids: CASHRETGNTIYF. The CDR3 bases are TGTGCCAGCCACAGGGAAACTGGAAACACCATATATTTT.

In this sample, this clonotype turned up many times. This sequence joins TRBV10-2 and TRBJ2-3, with no clear D. The CDR3 extends over 14 amino acids. V dropped 0 bases and J dropped 2 bases, with 6 bases sitting between them. CDR1 is WSHSY and CDR2 is SAAADI in the germline V gene. The CDR3 DNA reads as TGCGCCAGCAGTGAGTCTGGGATCACAGATACGCAGTATTTT. The encoded protein is CASSESGITDTQYF.

The table lists this clonotype with many counts. The chain has TRBV3-1 and TRBJ2-5; 7 bases are a match to TRBD1. V was pared by 2 bases and J by 9 bases, with 9 bases of the junction left unmatched. Germline CDR1 reads LGHDT; CDR2 reads YNNKEL (reference sequence). The CDR3 runs 14 residues. CDR3 in DNA: TGTGCCAGCAGCCAATGGGCGGACCAGGGGGCCCAGTACTTC. It translates to CASSQWADQGAQYF.

This clonotype was seen many times. V is TRBV7-3 and J is TRBJ1-6, with 7 bases fitting TRBD1. The CDR3 sequence is 14 residues long. Germline assignment: CDR1 SGHTA and CDR2 FQGTGA. The trim removed 1 base at V and 10 bases at J, leaving 4 bases unmatched. The CDR3, as DNA: TGTGCCAGCAGCTTAAAGGGGGCTGGGTCACCCCTCCACTTT. This translates into CASSLKGAGSPLHF. The whole variable domain, filled in from reference TRBV7-3 and TRBJ1-6, reads GAGVSQTPSNKVTEKGKYVELRCDPISGHTALYWYRQSLGQGPEFLIYFQGTGAADDSGLPNDRFFAVRPEGSVSTLKIQRTERGDSAVYLCASSLKGAGSPLHFGNGTRLTVT.

The V call is TRBV6-1, the J call TRBJ1-5; D is uncertain. The V gene lost 7 bases and the J gene lost 0 bases, with 4 bases spanning the gap. Germline CDR1 reads MNHNS; CDR2 reads SASEGT. This CDR3 region has 12 residues. CDR3 loop: CASTFSNQPQHF. As DNA, the CDR3 is TGTGCCAGCACCTTTAGCAATCAGCCCCAGCATTTT.